The clone carrying this T cell receptor beta chain was observed a single time. Researchers took RNA transcripts and amplified TCR beta CDR3 regions from them. HTBI-primed first-round RT-PCR preceded second-round multiplex PCR. MiXCR, applied by TCRdb to the multiplex PCR reads, yields one record per CDR3 protein. This sample has a few hundred thousand distinct CDR3 sequences, with 35% to 40% found just once. Looked up from germline, CDR1 is SGHTA and CDR2 is FQGNSA. This CDR3 contains 14 residues. The germline V and J ends were trimmed by 1 base and 7 bases, with 11 bases remaining between them. The data were taken from a study of Graves' ophthalmopathy and Graves' hyperthyroidism. Looking at the study overall: Stable hyperthyroidism denotes an absence of ophthalmopathy throughout 18 months of follow-up.

The chain couples TRBV7-2 to TRBJ1-5; D possibly corresponds to TRBD1 (5 bases). The source material was peripheral blood or thyroid tissue (not recorded which). This sequence originates from an adult man with Graves' hyperthyroidism. CDR3 DNA: TGTGCCAGCAGCTTAGGGGCAGGGATACAGCCCCAGCATTTT. This translates into CASSLGAGIQPQHF.